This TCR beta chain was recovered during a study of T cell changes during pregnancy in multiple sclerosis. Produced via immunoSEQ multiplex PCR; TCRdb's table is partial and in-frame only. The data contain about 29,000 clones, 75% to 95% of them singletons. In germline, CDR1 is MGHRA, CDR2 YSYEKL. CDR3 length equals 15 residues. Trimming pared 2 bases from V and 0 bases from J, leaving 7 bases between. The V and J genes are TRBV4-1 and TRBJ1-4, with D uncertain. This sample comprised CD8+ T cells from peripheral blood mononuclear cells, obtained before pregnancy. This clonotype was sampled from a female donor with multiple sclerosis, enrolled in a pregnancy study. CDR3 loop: CASSQISATNEKLFF. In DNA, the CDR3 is TGCGCCAGCAGCCAAATTTCTGCAACTAATGAAAAACTGTTTTTT.